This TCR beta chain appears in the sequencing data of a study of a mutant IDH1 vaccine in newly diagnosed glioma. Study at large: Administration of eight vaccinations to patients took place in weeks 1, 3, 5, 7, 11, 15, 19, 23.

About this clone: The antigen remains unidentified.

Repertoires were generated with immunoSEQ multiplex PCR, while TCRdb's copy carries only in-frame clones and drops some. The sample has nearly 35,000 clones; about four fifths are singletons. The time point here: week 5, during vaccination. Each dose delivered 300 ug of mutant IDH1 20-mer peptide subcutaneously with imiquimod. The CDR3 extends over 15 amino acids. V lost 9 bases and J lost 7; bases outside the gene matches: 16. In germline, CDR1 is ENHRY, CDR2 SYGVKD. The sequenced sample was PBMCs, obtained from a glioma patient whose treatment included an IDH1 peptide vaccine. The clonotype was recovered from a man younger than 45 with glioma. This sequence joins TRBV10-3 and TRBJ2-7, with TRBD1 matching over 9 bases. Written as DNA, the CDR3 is TGTGCCATGGCACAGGGGGCGGTATGGATTAGGGAGCAGTACTTC. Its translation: CAMAQGAVWIREQYF.